The 7 T cell receptor beta chains in this list originate from one sample, sequenced in a study of shared clonotypes between healthy human individuals. Data came from immunoSEQ multiplex PCR; TCRdb stores just in-frame clones and leaves some out. The table includes 1 million to 1.2 million clones, around three quarters detected once. The sequencing sample was made of memory CD4+ T cells from PBMCs. Subset described: CD45RA-negative fraction. These receptors all stem from a man aged 18 to 30 in good health. Some clones in this sample may be carry-over from other donors' samples.

The rearrangement uses TRBV19 and TRBJ1-1, with unresolved D. Germline lookup yields CDR1 LNHDA and CDR2 SQIVND (reference sequence). The V and J ends lost 4 bases and 3 bases respectively, with 12 bases between them. The CDR3 sequence is 14 residues long. CDR3 in amino acids: CASSRTAADTEAFF. The CDR3 DNA reads TGTGCCAGTAGTAGAACAGCGGCGGACACTGAAGCTTTCTTT.

The chain carries TRBV4-3 and TRBJ1-1; tentatively, D is TRBD1 (5 bases). CDR1 and CDR2 from the germline V gene are LGHNA and YSLEER. CDR3 length: 13 residues. Trimming pared 5 bases from V and 4 bases from J, leaving 11 bases between. DNA of the CDR3: TGCGCCAGCAGCGGTCCAGGGAGCACTGAAGCTTTCTTT. Protein product: CASSGPGSTEAFF.

This chain links TRBV27 with TRBJ1-1; D gene ambiguous. Germline CDR1 and CDR2: MNHEY and SMNVEV (reference sequence). The V end was cut by 5 bases, the J end by 0 bases, with 7 bases between. The CDR3 has 13 amino acids. The chain's CDR3 is CASSRTVNTEAFF. Written as DNA, the CDR3 is TGTGCCAGCAGTAGGACTGTGAACACTGAAGCTTTCTTT.

The chain is built from TRBV29-1 and TRBJ2-5, with D unclear. The CDR3 covers 11 residues. Germline loops: CDR1 SQVTM, CDR2 ANQGSEA. V was shortened by 7 bases and J by 3 bases, with 9 bases between the two germline ends. Here the CDR3 reads CSAGLEETQYF. For the CDR3, the DNA is TGCAGCGCCGGGTTGGAAGAGACCCAGTACTTC. The full variable domain, with the rest looked up from reference TRBV29-1 and TRBJ2-5, is SAVISQKPSRDICQRGTSLTIQCQVDSQVTMMFWYRQQPGQSLTLIATANQGSEATYESGFVIDKFPISRPNLTFSTLTVSNMSPEDSSIYLCSAGLEETQYFGPGTRLLVL.

This clone was detected only once. The V gene is TRBV7-9, the J gene TRBJ2-5; D may be TRBD1 (6 bases). The V and J ends lost 6 bases and 4 bases respectively, with 18 bases between them. From germline, CDR1 is SEHNR and CDR2 FQNEAQ (reference sequence). The CDR3 loop spans 15 amino acids. The CDR3: CASSINKGVGETQYF. The CDR3 DNA reads TGTGCCAGCAGTATCAACAAGGGGGTTGGAGAGACCCAGTACTTC.

The rearrangement uses TRBV4-2 and TRBJ2-2; TRBD2 is a possible D gene (5 bases). The ends were cut back, 4 bases at V and 0 bases at J, with 12 bases in the middle. The CDR3 contains 16 residues. Germline V lookup: CDR1 LGHNA, CDR2 YNFKEQ. The CDR3 protein is CASSLRLTANTGELFF. The CDR3 DNA is TGTGCCAGCAGCCTCCGACTAACGGCGAACACCGGGGAGCTGTTTTTT.

This clone was seen repeatedly, ten times or more. This chain joins TRBV6-1 and TRBJ1-3, with no clear D. Trimming shortened V by 3 bases and J by 4 bases, and 16 bases separated the two germline ends. The CDR3 spans 16 residues. From germline, CDR1 is MNHNS and CDR2 SASEGT. This chain's CDR3 is CASSEVWGAFGNTIYF. CDR3 nucleotides: TGTGCCAGCAGTGAGGTTTGGGGAGCCTTCGGAAACACCATATATTTT.